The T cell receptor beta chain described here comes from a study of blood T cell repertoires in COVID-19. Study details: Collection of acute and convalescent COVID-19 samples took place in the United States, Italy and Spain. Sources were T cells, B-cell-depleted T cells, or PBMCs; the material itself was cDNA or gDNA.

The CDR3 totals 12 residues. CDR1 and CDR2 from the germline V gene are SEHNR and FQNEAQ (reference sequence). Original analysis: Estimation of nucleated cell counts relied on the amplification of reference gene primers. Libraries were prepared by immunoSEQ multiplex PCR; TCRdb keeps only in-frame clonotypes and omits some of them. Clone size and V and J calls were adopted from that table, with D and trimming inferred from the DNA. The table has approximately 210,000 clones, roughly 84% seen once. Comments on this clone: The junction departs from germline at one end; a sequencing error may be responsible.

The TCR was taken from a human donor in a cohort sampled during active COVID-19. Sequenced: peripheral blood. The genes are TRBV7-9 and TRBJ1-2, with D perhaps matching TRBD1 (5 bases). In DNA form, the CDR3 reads TGTGCCAGCAGCTACCCCGGGGGTGGACAAAACTTC. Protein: CASSYPGGGQNF.